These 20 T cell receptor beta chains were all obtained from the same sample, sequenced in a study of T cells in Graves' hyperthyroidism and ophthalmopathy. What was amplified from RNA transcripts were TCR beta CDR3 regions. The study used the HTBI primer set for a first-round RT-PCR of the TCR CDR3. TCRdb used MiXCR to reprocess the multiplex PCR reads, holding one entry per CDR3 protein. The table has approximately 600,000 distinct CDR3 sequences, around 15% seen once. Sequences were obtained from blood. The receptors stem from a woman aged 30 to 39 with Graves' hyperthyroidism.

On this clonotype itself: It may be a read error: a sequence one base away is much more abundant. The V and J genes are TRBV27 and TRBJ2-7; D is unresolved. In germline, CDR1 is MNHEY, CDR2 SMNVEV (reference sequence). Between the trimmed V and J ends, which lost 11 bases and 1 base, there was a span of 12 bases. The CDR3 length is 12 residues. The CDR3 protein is CAGTRLSYEQYF. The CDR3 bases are TGTGCCGGCACTCGCCTTTCCTACGAGCAGTACTTC.

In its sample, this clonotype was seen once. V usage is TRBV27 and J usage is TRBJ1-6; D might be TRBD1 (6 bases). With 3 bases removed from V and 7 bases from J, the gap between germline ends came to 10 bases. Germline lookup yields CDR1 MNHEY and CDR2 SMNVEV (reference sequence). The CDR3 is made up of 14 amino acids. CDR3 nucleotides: TGTGCCAGCAGTTTTGACAGGAAGAATTCACCCCTCCACTTT. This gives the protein CASSFDRKNSPLHF.

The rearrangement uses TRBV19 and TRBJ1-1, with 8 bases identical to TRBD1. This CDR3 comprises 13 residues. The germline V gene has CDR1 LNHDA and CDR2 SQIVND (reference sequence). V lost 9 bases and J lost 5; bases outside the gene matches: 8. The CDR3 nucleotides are TGTGCCAGCTCTGACAGGGGTTGGACTGAAGCTTTCTTT. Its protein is CASSDRGWTEAFF.

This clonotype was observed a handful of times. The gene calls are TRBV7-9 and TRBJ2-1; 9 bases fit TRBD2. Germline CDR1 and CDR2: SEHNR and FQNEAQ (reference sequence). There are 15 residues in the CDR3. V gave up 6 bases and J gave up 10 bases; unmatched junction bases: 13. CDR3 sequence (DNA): TGTGCCAGCAGTGACTCGACTAGCGGTGTCGGGGAGCAGTTCTTC. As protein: CASSDSTSGVGEQFF.

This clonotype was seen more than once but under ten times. The CDR3 loop reads CASSPRQGSSGNTIYF. CDR3 DNA sequence: TGTGCCAGCTCACCGAGACAGGGTTCCTCTGGAAACACCATATATTTT. This chain links TRBV18 with TRBJ1-3, with 7 bases identical to TRBD1. Germline V gene sequence: CDR1 KGHSH, CDR2 LQKENI. CDR3 length: 16 residues. The V segment lost 3 bases and the J segment 0 bases; nucleotides outside the gene matches: 5. The full variable domain, rest sourced from reference TRBV18 and TRBJ1-3, is NAGVMQNPRHLVRRRGQEARLRCSPMKGHSHVYWYRQLPEEGLKFMVYLQKENIIDESGMPKERFSAEFPKEGPSILRIQQVVRGDSAAYFCASSPRQGSSGNTIYFGEGSWLTVV.

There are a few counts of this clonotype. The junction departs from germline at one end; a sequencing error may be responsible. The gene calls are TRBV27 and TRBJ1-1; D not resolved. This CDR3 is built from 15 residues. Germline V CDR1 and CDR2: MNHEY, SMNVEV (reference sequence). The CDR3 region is CASSLSAVHYTEAFF. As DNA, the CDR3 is TGTGCCAGCAGTCTATCGGCGGTCCATTACACTGAAGCTTTCTTT.

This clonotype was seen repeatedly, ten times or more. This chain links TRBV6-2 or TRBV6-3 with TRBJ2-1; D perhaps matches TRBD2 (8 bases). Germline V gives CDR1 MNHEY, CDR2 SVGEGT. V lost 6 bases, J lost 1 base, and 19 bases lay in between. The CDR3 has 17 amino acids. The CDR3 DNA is TGTGCCAGCAGCGGACAGGAGTTAGCGGGATCCTACAATGAGCAGTTCTTC. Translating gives CASSGQELAGSYNEQFF.

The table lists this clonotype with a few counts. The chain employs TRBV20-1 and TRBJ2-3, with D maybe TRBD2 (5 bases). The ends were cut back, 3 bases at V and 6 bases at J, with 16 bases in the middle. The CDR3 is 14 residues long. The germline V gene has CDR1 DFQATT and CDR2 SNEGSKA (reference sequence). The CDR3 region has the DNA TGCAGTGCTAGCAGCGGATCGGCCCAGGATACGCAGTATTTT. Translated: CSASSGSAQDTQYF.

The DNA for the CDR3 is TGTGCCAGCAGTTCACGTCGACTCTCAAGATCTAGCACAGATACGCAGTATTTT. It is translated as CASSSRRLSRSSTDTQYF. The chain uses TRBV6-2 or TRBV6-3 and TRBJ2-3; D is undetermined. Looked up from germline, CDR1 is MNHEY and CDR2 is SVGEGT. There are 18 residues in the CDR3. With 4 bases removed from V and 0 bases from J, the gap between germline ends came to 20 bases.

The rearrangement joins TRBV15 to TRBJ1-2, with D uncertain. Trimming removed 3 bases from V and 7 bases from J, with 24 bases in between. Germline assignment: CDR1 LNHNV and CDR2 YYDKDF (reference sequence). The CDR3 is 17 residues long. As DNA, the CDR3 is TGTGCCACCAGCAGTTCAGTCGATGTCAATCGGGTCCGTGGCTACACCTTC. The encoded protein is CATSSSVDVNRVRGYTF.

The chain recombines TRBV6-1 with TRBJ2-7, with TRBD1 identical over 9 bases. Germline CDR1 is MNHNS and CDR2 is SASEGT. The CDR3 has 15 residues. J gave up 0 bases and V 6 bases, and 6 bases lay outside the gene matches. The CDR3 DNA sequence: TGTGCCAGCAGCCCCACAGGGGGCTTCTCCTACGAGCAGTACTTC. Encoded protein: CASSPTGGFSYEQYF.

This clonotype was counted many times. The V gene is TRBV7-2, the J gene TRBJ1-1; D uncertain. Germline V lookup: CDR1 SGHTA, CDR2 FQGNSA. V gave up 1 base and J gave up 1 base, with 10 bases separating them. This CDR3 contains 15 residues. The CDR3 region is CASSLVAQANTEAFF. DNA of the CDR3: TGTGCCAGCAGCTTAGTAGCCCAGGCGAACACTGAAGCTTTCTTT.

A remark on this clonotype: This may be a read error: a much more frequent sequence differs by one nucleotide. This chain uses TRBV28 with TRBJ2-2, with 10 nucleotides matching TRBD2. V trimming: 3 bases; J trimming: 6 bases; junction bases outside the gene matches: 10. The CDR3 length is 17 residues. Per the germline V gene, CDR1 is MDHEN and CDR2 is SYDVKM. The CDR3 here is CASSFGLAGALAGELFF. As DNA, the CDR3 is TGTGCCAGCAGTTTTGGGCTAGCGGGAGCATTGGCCGGGGAGCTGTTTTTT.

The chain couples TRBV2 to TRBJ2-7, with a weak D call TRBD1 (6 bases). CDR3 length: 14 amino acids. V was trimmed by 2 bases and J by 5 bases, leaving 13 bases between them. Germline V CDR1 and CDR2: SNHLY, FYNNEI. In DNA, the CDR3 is TGTGCCAGCAGTGAACAAGGGGGATCAGACGAGCAGTACTTC. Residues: CASSEQGGSDEQYF.

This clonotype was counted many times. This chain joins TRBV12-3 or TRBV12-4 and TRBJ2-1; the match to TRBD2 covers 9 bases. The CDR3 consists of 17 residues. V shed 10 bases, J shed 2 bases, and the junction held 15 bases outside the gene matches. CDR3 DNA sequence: TGTGCCATAACCGTCGAAATAGCGGGAGTCCCCTACAATGAGCAGTTCTTC. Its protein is CAITVEIAGVPYNEQFF.

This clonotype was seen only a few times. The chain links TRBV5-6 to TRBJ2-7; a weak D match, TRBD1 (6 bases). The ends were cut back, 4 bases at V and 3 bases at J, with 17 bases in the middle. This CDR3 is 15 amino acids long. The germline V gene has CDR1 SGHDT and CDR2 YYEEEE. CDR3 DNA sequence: TGTGCCAGCAGCCCGGCAGGGGATGGGTACTACGAGCAGTACTTC. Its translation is CASSPAGDGYYEQYF.

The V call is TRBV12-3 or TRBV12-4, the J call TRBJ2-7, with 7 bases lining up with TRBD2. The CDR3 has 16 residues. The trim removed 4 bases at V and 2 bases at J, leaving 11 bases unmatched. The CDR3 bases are TGTGCCAGCAGTTCACCTGGGAGAAGCGGGGCCTACGAGCAGTACTTC. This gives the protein CASSSPGRSGAYEQYF.

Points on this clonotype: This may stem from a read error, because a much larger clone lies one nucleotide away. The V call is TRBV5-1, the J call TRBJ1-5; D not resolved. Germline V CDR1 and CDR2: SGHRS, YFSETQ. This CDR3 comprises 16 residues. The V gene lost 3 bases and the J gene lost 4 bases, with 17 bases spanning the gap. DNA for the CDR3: TGCGCCAGCAGCTCGGAGGGATTCGACCCGAATCAGCCCCAGCATTTT. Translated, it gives CASSSEGFDPNQPQHF. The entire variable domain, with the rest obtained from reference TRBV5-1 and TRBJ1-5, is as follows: KAGVTQTPRYLIKTRGQQVTLSCSPISGHRSVSWYQQTPGQGLQFLFEYFSETQRNKGNFPGRFSGRQFSNSRSEMNVSTLELGDSALYLCASSSEGFDPNQPQHFGDGTRLSIL.

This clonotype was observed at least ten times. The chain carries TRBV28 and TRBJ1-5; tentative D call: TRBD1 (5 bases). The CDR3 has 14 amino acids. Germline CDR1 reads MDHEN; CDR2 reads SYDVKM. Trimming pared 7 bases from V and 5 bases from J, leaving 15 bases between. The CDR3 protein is CASTKGLGHQPQHF. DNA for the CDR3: TGTGCCAGCACCAAGGGACTGGGACATCAGCCCCAGCATTTT.

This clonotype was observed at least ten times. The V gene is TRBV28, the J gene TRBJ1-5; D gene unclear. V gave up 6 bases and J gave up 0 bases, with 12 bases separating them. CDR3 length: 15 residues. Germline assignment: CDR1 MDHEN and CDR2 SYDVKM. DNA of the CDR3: TGTGCCAGCAGAGAGACACCTTATAGCAATCAGCCCCAGCATTTT. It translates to CASRETPYSNQPQHF.